Following are 22 T cell receptor beta chains from one sample sequenced in a study of cytomegalovirus exposure and HLA in healthy donors. Both 60 Vbeta primers and 13 Jbeta primers went into the PCR. Generated by immunoSEQ multiplex PCR, the TCRdb table keeps only in-frame clones and is missing some. The data hold 110,000 to 150,000 clones, with about 70% observed a single time. Material: PBMCs. Receptors were obtained from a woman between 55 and 75 years old in good health and CMV-seropositive.

V usage is TRBV29-1 and J usage is TRBJ1-2; 10 nucleotides agree with TRBD1. This CDR3 spans 16 amino acids. Germline-derived CDR1 and CDR2 are SQVTM and ANQGSEA. V lost 0 bases to trimming and J lost 4 bases; unmatched junction nucleotides: 8. The DNA of the CDR3 is TGCAGCGTTGAAGATCAGGACAGGGGGGACGTCTATGGCTACACCTTC. Amino acids: CSVEDQDRGDVYGYTF.

The table lists this clone with a few counts. The chain has TRBV30 and TRBJ1-4; 7 bases align to TRBD1. Germline lookup yields CDR1 GTSNPN and CDR2 SVGIG (reference sequence). The CDR3 extends over 13 amino acids. V was pared by 8 bases and J by 4 bases, with 7 bases of the junction left unmatched. CDR3 coding DNA: TGTGCCGGCAGGGGGACTAGTAATGAAAAACTGTTTTTT. Translation gives CAGRGTSNEKLFF.

This chain connects TRBV5-1 to TRBJ1-5; no definite D call. Trimming cost V 0 bases and J 6 bases, with 7 bases left between them. The CDR3 length is 13 residues. CDR1 and CDR2 (germline): SGHRS, YFSETQ. The CDR3 here is CASSLGPTQPQHF. As DNA, the CDR3 is TGCGCCAGCAGCTTGGGCCCTACTCAGCCCCAGCATTTT.

This clone was seen once. This chain joins TRBV7-3 and TRBJ1-1; no reliable D call. CDR3 length: 15 residues. The V end was cut by 4 bases, the J end by 0 bases, with 12 bases between. Looked up from germline, CDR1 is SGHTA and CDR2 is FQGTGA. CDR3 in DNA: TGTGCCAGCAGCTCCCGTGGCCCGATGAACACTGAAGCTTTCTTT. This sequence encodes CASSSRGPMNTEAFF.

This chain connects TRBV5-1 to TRBJ1-4; a weak D match, TRBD1 (5 bases). V was clipped by 4 bases and J by 3 bases, with 10 bases between them. CDR1 is SGHRS and CDR2 is YFSETQ in the germline V gene. The CDR3 totals 14 residues. The DNA of the CDR3 is TGCGCCAGCAGCCCCGGGGGGGCTAATGAAAAACTGTTTTTT. Translating it yields CASSPGGANEKLFF.

The chain recombines TRBV10-2 with TRBJ1-1; TRBD1 is a possible D gene (5 bases). The germline V gene has CDR1 WSHSY and CDR2 SAAADI. Trimming removed 3 bases from V and 6 bases from J, with 14 bases in between. The CDR3 contains 14 residues. The CDR3 spells CASSDWGRSPEAFF. The CDR3 DNA is TGCGCCAGCAGTGATTGGGGGAGGAGCCCTGAAGCTTTCTTT.

For the CDR3, the DNA is TGTGCCAGCAGCTTGGGGCGGAGCTCCTACAATGAGCAGTTCTTC. Translation gives CASSLGRSSYNEQFF. This chain joins TRBV5-6 and TRBJ2-1; D is unclear. V was clipped by 0 bases and J by 0 bases, with 7 bases between them. The CDR3 sequence is 15 residues long. CDR1 SGHDT and CDR2 YYEEEE come from the germline V gene.

V and J are TRBV6-6 and TRBJ2-6; D uncertain. Germline CDR1 is MNHNY and CDR2 is SVGAGI (reference sequence). V lost 6 bases and J 0 bases, leaving 9 bases between the germline ends. The CDR3 spans 15 residues. In DNA, the CDR3 is TGTGCCAGCAGCCCTGTTAGCTCTGGGGCCAACGTCCTGACTTTC. Amino acid sequence: CASSPVSSGANVLTF.

Only one count was recorded for this clone. V gene TRBV6-5 combines with J gene TRBJ2-3, with D possibly matching TRBD2 (6 bases). This CDR3 is 14 amino acids long. Between the trimmed V and J ends, which lost 6 bases and 2 bases, there was a span of 12 bases. The germline CDR1 and CDR2 sequences are MNHEY and SVGAGI. DNA of the CDR3: TGTGCCAGCAGAGCCGGGACTCACACAGATACGCAGTATTTT. As protein: CASRAGTHTDTQYF.

V is TRBV2 and J is TRBJ2-3, with a weak D call TRBD2 (6 bases). V lost 7 bases, J lost 4 bases, and 12 bases lay in between. The CDR3 totals 13 residues. The germline V gene encodes CDR1 SNHLY and CDR2 FYNNEI. This chain's CDR3 is CASNRLEPDTQYF. CDR3 nucleotide sequence: TGTGCCAGCAACAGACTAGAACCAGATACGCAGTATTTT. The complete variable domain, with remaining parts taken from reference TRBV2 and TRBJ2-3, reads EPEVTQTPSHQVTQMGQEVILRCVPISNHLYFYWYRQILGQKVEFLVSFYNNEISEKSEIFDDQFSVERPDGSNFTLKIRSTKLEDSAMYFCASNRLEPDTQYFGPGTRLTVL.

The rearrangement joins TRBV16 to TRBJ2-7; tentatively, D is TRBD1 (5 bases). Trimming took 0 bases from V and 2 from J, leaving 11 bases between them. CDR3 size: 15 residues. CDR1 is KGHSY, CDR2 FQNENV, per germline. CDR3 nucleotides: TGTGCCAGCAGCCAATCGACAGTAGAAACCTACGAGCAGTACTTC. Protein sequence: CASSQSTVETYEQYF.

The chain uses TRBV11-2 and TRBJ2-1, with 8 bases matching TRBD1. The CDR3 runs to 16 residues. The trim removed 6 bases at V and 3 bases at J, leaving 10 bases unmatched. CDR1 is SGHAT and CDR2 is FQNNGV in the germline V gene. DNA for the CDR3: TGTGCCAGCAGTCTAGTAGTCACAGGGGGCTACAATGAGCAGTTCTTC. It translates to CASSLVVTGGYNEQFF.

J is TRBJ1-1 and V is TRBV2; 7 nucleotides agree with TRBD1. Germline values: CDR1 SNHLY, CDR2 FYNNEI. The trim removed 1 base at V and 0 bases at J, leaving 5 bases unmatched. The CDR3 covers 16 residues. The CDR3 spells CASSEVQGQLNTEAFF. CDR3 sequence (DNA): TGTGCCAGCAGTGAAGTCCAGGGACAGTTGAACACTGAAGCTTTCTTT.

This clone occurred once. The gene calls are TRBV5-1 and TRBJ1-1; D gene unclear. In germline, CDR1 is SGHRS, CDR2 YFSETQ. With 1 base removed from V and 1 base from J, the gap between germline ends came to 5 bases. This CDR3 comprises 13 residues. The CDR3 spells CASSLTRNTEAFF. CDR3 sequence (DNA): TGCGCCAGCAGCTTGACGAGGAACACTGAAGCTTTCTTT.

The chain links TRBV6-1 to TRBJ2-7, with 12 bases aligning to TRBD1. V dropped 7 bases and J dropped 3; count of bases not matched to a gene: 4. This CDR3 spans 14 amino acids. CDR1 is MNHNS, CDR2 SASEGT, per germline. The CDR3 here is CASTRDRGLYEQYF. The CDR3 DNA sequence: TGTGCCAGCACTCGGGACAGGGGGCTCTACGAGCAGTACTTC.

This clone was seen many times. The genes are TRBV28 and TRBJ2-7, with a tentative D call TRBD2 (6 bases). The CDR3 runs to 12 residues. The V and J ends lost 5 bases and 9 bases respectively, with 14 bases between them. Germline V gives CDR1 MDHEN, CDR2 SYDVKM. The CDR3 region is CASSPPRGGQYF. The CDR3 region has the DNA TGTGCCAGCAGTCCTCCGCGGGGTGGGCAGTACTTC.

The chain carries TRBV10-3 and TRBJ2-7, with 7 nucleotides matching TRBD1. J was trimmed by 4 bases and V by 0 bases; bases with no gene match: 15. CDR1 and CDR2 (germline): ENHRY, SYGVKD. There are 18 residues in the CDR3. CDR3 DNA: TGTGCCATCAGTGAGTCCCGACAGGGTGGGGGTGCCATGTACGAGCAGTACTTC. It yields the protein CAISESRQGGGAMYEQYF.

Here the CDR3 reads CASSQLPGQGMNTEAFF. The CDR3 DNA reads as TGTGCCAGCAGCCAATTACCTGGACAGGGCATGAACACTGAAGCTTTCTTT. The chain employs TRBV14 and TRBJ1-1; TRBD1 matches at 8 bases. Per germline, CDR1 SGHDN and CDR2 FVKESK. The CDR3 loop spans 17 amino acids. Trimming cost V 2 bases and J 0 bases; bases outside gene matches: 8.

The gene calls are TRBV2 and TRBJ2-2, with a weak D call TRBD1 (6 bases). Germline values: CDR1 SNHLY, CDR2 FYNNEI. The germline V and J ends were trimmed by 7 bases and 8 bases, with 17 bases remaining between them. CDR3 size: 14 residues. The CDR3 bases are TGTGCCAGCACCCCATTGGGGGCTTCTGGGGAGCTGTTTTTT. Encoded protein: CASTPLGASGELFF.

This sequence joins TRBV10-3 and TRBJ2-1; a possible D gene is TRBD1 (6 bases). The CDR3 loop spans 13 amino acids. Trimming took 6 bases from V and 8 from J, leaving 14 bases between them. Per the germline V gene, CDR1 is ENHRY and CDR2 is SYGVKD. The CDR3 DNA sequence: TGTGCCATCAGGAGAGAACAGGGACATGAGCAGTTCTTC. This gives the protein CAIRREQGHEQFF.

This chain links TRBV10-3 with TRBJ2-3, with 8 bases aligning to TRBD2. Germline CDR1 ENHRY, CDR2 SYGVKD. CDR3 size: 14 residues. V lost 7 bases, J lost 0 bases, and 3 bases stayed unmatched. The CDR3 here is CAIKTSASTDTQYF. The CDR3 DNA reads as TGTGCCATCAAGACTAGCGCTAGCACAGATACGCAGTATTTT.

The rearrangement links TRBV6-5 to TRBJ2-2, with D maybe TRBD2 (5 bases). The germline V gene encodes CDR1 MNHEY and CDR2 SVGAGI. CDR3 length: 13 amino acids. The V gene lost 5 bases and the J gene lost 6 bases, with 10 bases spanning the gap. CDR3 loop: CASSTTRAGELFF. For the CDR3, the DNA is TGTGCCAGCAGTACAACTAGGGCCGGGGAGCTGTTTTTT.